What follows describes a single TCR beta chain. This clone was detected only a few times. The target of this receptor is not known. Qualities for individual bases were not recorded, and no much larger clone is one base off. Between the V and J ends, shortened by 0 bases and 2 bases respectively, the junction contains 9 bases. Inclusive of the bounding cysteine and phenylalanine, the CDR3 is 15 residues long. The sequence is cut down to CDR3 DNA, 45 bases in frame from base 1. The germline V gene (reference sequence) sets CDR1 to SGHKS and CDR2 to YYEKEE. The data were obtained in a study of cytomegalovirus exposure and HLA in healthy donors (dated by TCRdb to between 2016 and 2019). With regard to the full study: According to an earlier analysis of 550 to 750 of the donors, about 179 million T cells yielded 90 million to 140 million unique TCR beta sequences and about 300 Gb of sequence data. An early release that covered around 590 HLA-typed donors contained approximately 300 gigabases of sequencing data and tens of millions of unique TCR sequences. Of the roughly 400 genotyped donors, 65% to 90% were placed in the genetic ancestry cluster associated with self-reported Caucasian donors. The study was designed to test whether signatures of past pathogen exposure could be identified by cataloging public T cell receptors. Using immunosequencing, the study profiled T cell repertoires from 500 to 800 subjects and related those repertoires to cytomegalovirus serostatus. A separate validation cohort of 100 to 150 different subjects was used in addition to the roughly 700-subject first cohort. The study combined high-throughput TCR immunosequencing, statistical association of individual TCRs with disease status, and machine learning to predict cytomegalovirus infection status. A later analysis re-examined previously published TCR beta repertoires from 600 to 700 donors and added high-resolution HLA genotyping to investigate patterns of TCR occurrence. Rather than using new phenotypic data, the later analysis identified candidate immune exposures from TCR beta sequences and from how often those sequences occurred across donors. To decide whether each TCR beta V gene segment behaved as functional or pseudogenic, an earlier analysis of 587 of the donors relied on high-throughput TCR beta sequencing. Donor age, sex, ethnicity and CMV serostatus were collected together with the repertoire data. Genome-wide SNP genotypes for about 60% of the roughly 700 donors were used in a later genetic analysis, which treated that subset as a discovery cohort. Every discovery cohort repertoire had been produced on one sequencing platform. Both class I and class II loci were covered by HLA typing, at four-digit resolution. The number of donors typed differed by locus, with roughly 629-640 for A, B, C, DRB1 and DQB1, roughly 520 for DQA1, under 610 for DPA1, and over 400 for DPB1. Four or five DR-DQ haplotypes were handled as single units for association and clustering, since linkage in the cohort was strong. Among about 410 genotyped donors of the cohort, an average of approximately 220,000 unique TCR beta nucleotide sequences was sequenced per donor, of which about 19% were non-productive. Beyond this particular receptor, the publication reports: Across donors, most TCR sequences were observed very rarely, whereas some public TCRs were present in many individuals. A further reported finding was that TCR beta sequences accurately predicted the HLA-A and HLA-B alleles for most subjects in the first cohort. When HLA alleles, especially DR and DQ, strongly co-occurred, TCR associations were difficult to assign to individual alleles. CMV serostatus was the only immune exposure information available for the cohort. A later analysis found that HLA-associated TCR beta chains were more clonally expanded and had lower generation probabilities than equally common non-associated chains. The study gave a list of 150 to 200 TCR beta chains associated with cytomegalovirus. A later analysis reported that several top co-occurrence clusters appeared linked to parvovirus B19, influenza, CMV and Epstein-Barr virus. The 87-base-pair reads could not distinguish some IMGT-functional V segments, including TRBV6-2 and TRBV6-3, so those segments were excluded. In vitro tests confirmed that a few of the cytomegalovirus-associated TCR beta chains recognize cytomegalovirus antigens. A later genetic analysis associated a missense DCLRE1C variant with V-gene and J-gene trimming of TCR beta chains, and an independent cohort replicated the association. HLA typing was unavailable for some donors at each locus, so association tests used only the typed subset. Because counts were too low, about 17 rarely observed V segments, including chromosome 9 orphons, were excluded from the earlier analysis of some 590 of the donors. Only TCR beta chains were sequenced in this cohort, and the absence of alpha or paired-chain data limited detectable features. Compared with the roughly 670-donor mean, donors in an Asian-associated ancestry cluster had fewer N-insertions in productive TCRs, according to a later genetic analysis. A cluster of highly shared sequence variants was judged likely to be a technical artifact of the sequencing pipeline. Linkage disequilibrium might explain the correlated functional status among segregating V segments, but an unknown experimental factor could not be excluded. In an earlier analysis of some 550 of the donors, most TCR beta V segments were observed in productive rearrangements about 87% or about 30% of the time, broadly matching IMGT annotations. According to a later analysis, most CMV-associated TCR beta chains appeared to be HLA-restricted, and the HLA associations seemed to be driven largely by CMV exposure. In both the original and validation cohorts, the classifier was reported to diagnose cytomegalovirus status with high specificity and sensitivity. According to a later analysis, TCR association rates differed among HLA loci, with DRB1 alleles showing the most associated TCRs and HLA-C alleles showing the fewest. A later analysis associated approximately 17,000 TCR beta sequences with specific HLA alleles at a false discovery rate of 0.05. The presence/absence analyses assumed that sequencing depth was roughly uniform across donors, and that assumption may not be true. The authors suggested that the approach could potentially be extended to other disease states and immunological phenotypes.

The library was prepared using the immunoSEQ multiplex PCR assay. For the multiplex PCR, a mixture combining 60 forward primers for TCR Vbeta segments and 13 reverse primers for TCR Jbeta segments was used. The CDR3 region of rearranged TCR beta genes was amplified from genomic DNA with a multiplex PCR assay. Amplified TCR beta libraries were sequenced as 87-base-pair reads on the Illumina HiSeq System. Regarding the original processing steps: A later analysis tallied roughly 78 million unique TCR beta chains across the roughly 610 repertoires, and about 10 million of those chains were shared by two or more donors. To remove PCR and sequencing errors, raw reads were error-corrected and collapsed into unique sequences using a nearest-neighbor algorithm that merged closely related sequences. To assign V, D and J gene segments, CDR3 sequences were aligned to IMGT reference sequences. Each retained sequence needed at least a six-nucleotide match to both a V gene segment and a J gene segment. Rearrangements were called productive when the CDR3 lacked stop codons and stayed in frame with V and J; all others were non-productive. Following IMGT convention, CDR3 was defined as the stretch from the second conserved V-encoded cysteine up to the conserved J-encoded phenylalanine. The earlier analysis of more than 450 of the donors excluded sequences that lacked an unambiguous match to a single V gene segment. An earlier analysis of approximately 590 of the donors called V segments functional above 56.7% productive rearrangements and segregating when the between-donor standard deviation exceeded 5%. To diagnose cytomegalovirus status from the catalog of TCR beta chain sequences, a statistical classification framework was built. In a later analysis, V and J genes were assigned by comparing TCR nucleotide sequences against IMGT/GENE-DB human TR gene sequences. A later analysis assigned CDR3 sequences and most-parsimonious VDJ recombination scenarios with the TCRdist pipeline. In a later analysis, every TCR beta chain was defined by the combination of its CDR3 amino acid sequence and its V-gene family, and reads without a unique V-gene family were dropped. In a later analysis, approximately 590 highly shared, low-generation-probability nucleotide sequences were removed to address suspected cross-contamination and a sequencing artifact. For each public chain, a later analysis derived a clonal expansion index from normalized ranks of inferred template counts within each repertoire. Generation probabilities in a later analysis came from a VDJ recombination model fitted to out-of-frame rearrangements, and those results were checked against IGoR. In a later analysis, hypergeometric tests were used to score TCR-TCR, TCR-HLA and TCR-CMV co-occurrence, with a repertoire-size bias correction applied to TCR pairs. To estimate false discovery rates, a later analysis permuted the HLA or CMV assignments 20 times. In a later analysis, co-occurring TCRs were grouped using DBSCAN, and TCRdist sequence similarity was added for clustering within HLA-allele-positive subsets. Repertoires with fewer than 30,000 or more than 120,000 public chains, plus five repertoires with anomalous nucleotide sharing, were excluded from co-occurrence clustering. TCRdb re-hosts the immuneACCESS table, in-frame sequences only. Its copies lack some clones; in the studies checked, an unresolved V gene accounts for under half of them, and the cause for the rest is not known. The V and J calls and clone size were taken over from that table, and D and trimming were inferred from the DNA. The sample table contains about 170,000 clones; only one count was recorded for approximately 72% of them. The top ten clonotypes cover about 2.5% of the sample.

In total, just over 650 healthy bone marrow donors made up the cohort. Cohort members were all nominally healthy when sampled, although unrecorded immune exposures were likely present. Of the 670 or so cohort members, around 280 had positive CMV serostatus and about 330 had negative CMV serostatus, and CMV serostatus was not recorded for the donor. Every donor gave a peripheral blood sample, and the peripheral blood mononuclear cells from that sample were used for TCR beta sequencing. Genomic DNA was extracted from the blood cell samples with the Qiagen DNeasy Blood Extraction Kit. The sequence came from a human donor in good health. The chain uses TRBV5-5 and TRBJ1-3; the D gene remains uncertain. The sequencing sample was made of PBMCs. The DNA is as follows: TGTGCCAGCAGCTTGGACAGAAACACTGGAAACACCATATATTTT. Its translation reads: CASSLDRNTGNTIYF.